Shown below are 7 T cell receptor beta chains from a single sample sequenced in a study of blood T cells in healthy people across ages. Sample-barcoded 5' priming and a J-beta primer mix drove a second PCR of roughly 6 to 12 cycles. TCRdb processed the 5' RACE reads anew with MiXCR; each CDR3 protein has one entry. The profile shows about 1.1 million distinct CDR3 sequences, under 40% of them singletons. The sample comprised blood. Receptor source: a man between 18 and 35 years old in good health.

This clonotype appeared many times. The V gene is TRBV29-1, the J gene TRBJ2-3; 12 nucleotides match TRBD2. With 3 bases clipped from V and 6 bases from J, the junction kept 1 base outside the gene matches. Germline-derived CDR1 and CDR2 are SQVTM and ANQGSEA. This CDR3 has 13 residues. CDR3 in DNA: TGCAGCGTTGAGACTAGCGGGGGTGATACGCAGTATTTT. Its translation is CSVETSGGDTQYF.

The rearrangement joins TRBV6-5 to TRBJ2-1; D gene uncertain. CDR1 is MNHEY, CDR2 SVGAGI, per germline. The CDR3 consists of 15 residues. V gave up 4 bases and J gave up 0 bases, with 10 bases separating them. CDR3 sequence reads: CASSSRAFSYNEQFF. CDR3 DNA: TGTGCCAGCAGTTCCCGGGCCTTCTCCTACAATGAGCAGTTCTTC.

The chain joins TRBV12-3 or TRBV12-4 to TRBJ1-1; tentative D call: TRBD1 (6 bases). The CDR3 runs 13 residues. Trimming shortened V by 8 bases and J by 2 bases, and 12 bases separated the two germline ends. This CDR3 reads CASQGMVNTEAFF. As DNA, the CDR3 is TGTGCCAGCCAGGGGATGGTTAACACTGAAGCTTTCTTT.

The V call is TRBV7-2, the J call TRBJ1-5; the D gene is possibly TRBD1 (5 bases). The CDR3 is 15 residues long. CDR1 is SGHTA, CDR2 FQGNSA, per germline. V lost 3 bases and J lost 3, with 12 bases in between. The CDR3 bases are TGTGCCAGCAGCTTCGGTTCTGGGGCCAATCAGCCCCAGCATTTT. It codes for CASSFGSGANQPQHF.

The chain uses TRBV4-1 and TRBJ2-5; the D gene is possibly TRBD2 (6 bases). The CDR3 runs 15 residues. Germline V gives CDR1 MGHRA, CDR2 YSYEKL. V dropped 0 bases and J dropped 7 bases, with 15 bases sitting between them. CDR3 coding DNA: TGCGCCAGCAGCCAAGAACCGCTGGGGAGGTGGACCCAGTACTTC. This gives the protein CASSQEPLGRWTQYF.

This clonotype was detected only a few times. The chain recombines TRBV28 with TRBJ1-1; a weak D match, TRBD1 (5 bases). Trimming removed 8 bases from V and 4 bases from J, with 11 bases in between. Per germline, CDR1 MDHEN and CDR2 SYDVKM. The CDR3 runs to 12 residues. CDR3 region: CASCDSLTEAFF. The CDR3, as DNA: TGTGCCAGCTGCGACAGCCTCACTGAAGCTTTCTTT.

The chain couples TRBV28 to TRBJ1-1; D perhaps matches TRBD1 (6 bases). Per the germline V gene, CDR1 is MDHEN and CDR2 is SYDVKM. There are 14 residues in the CDR3. Trimming shortened V by 2 bases and J by 4 bases, and 11 bases separated the two germline ends. CDR3 nucleotides: TGTGCCAGCAGTTTACGTACAGGGATCACTGAAGCTTTCTTT. Its protein is CASSLRTGITEAFF.